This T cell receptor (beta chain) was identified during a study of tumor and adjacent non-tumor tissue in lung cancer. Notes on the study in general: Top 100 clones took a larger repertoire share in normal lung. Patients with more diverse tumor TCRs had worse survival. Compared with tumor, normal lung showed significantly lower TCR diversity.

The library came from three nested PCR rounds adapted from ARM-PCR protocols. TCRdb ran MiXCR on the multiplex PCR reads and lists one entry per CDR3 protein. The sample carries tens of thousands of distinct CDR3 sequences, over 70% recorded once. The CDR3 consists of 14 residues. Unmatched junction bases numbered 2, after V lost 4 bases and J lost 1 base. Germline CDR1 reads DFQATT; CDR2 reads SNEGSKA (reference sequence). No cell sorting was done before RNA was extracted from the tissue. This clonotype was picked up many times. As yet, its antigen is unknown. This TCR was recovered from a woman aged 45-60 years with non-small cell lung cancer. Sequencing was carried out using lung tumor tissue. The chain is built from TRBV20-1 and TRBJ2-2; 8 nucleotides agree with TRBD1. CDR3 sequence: CSATDRGNTGELFF. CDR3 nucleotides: TGCAGTGCTACCGACAGGGGGAACACCGGGGAGCTGTTTTTT.